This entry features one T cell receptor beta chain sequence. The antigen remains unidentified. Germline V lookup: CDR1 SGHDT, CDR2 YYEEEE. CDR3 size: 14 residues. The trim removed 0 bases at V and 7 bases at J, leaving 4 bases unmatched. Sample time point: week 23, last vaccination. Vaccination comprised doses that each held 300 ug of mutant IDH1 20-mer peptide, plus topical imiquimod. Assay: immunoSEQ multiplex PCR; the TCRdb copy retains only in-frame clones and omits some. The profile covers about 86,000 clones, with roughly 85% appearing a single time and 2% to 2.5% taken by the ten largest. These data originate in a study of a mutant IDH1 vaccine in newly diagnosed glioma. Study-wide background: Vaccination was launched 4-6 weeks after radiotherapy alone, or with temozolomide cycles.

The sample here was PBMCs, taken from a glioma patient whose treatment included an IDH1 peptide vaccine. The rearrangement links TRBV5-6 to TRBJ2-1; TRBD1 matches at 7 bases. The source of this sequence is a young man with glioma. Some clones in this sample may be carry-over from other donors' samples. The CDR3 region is CASSLGQGSNEQFF. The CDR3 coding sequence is TGTGCCAGCAGCTTGGGACAGGGATCGAATGAGCAGTTCTTC.